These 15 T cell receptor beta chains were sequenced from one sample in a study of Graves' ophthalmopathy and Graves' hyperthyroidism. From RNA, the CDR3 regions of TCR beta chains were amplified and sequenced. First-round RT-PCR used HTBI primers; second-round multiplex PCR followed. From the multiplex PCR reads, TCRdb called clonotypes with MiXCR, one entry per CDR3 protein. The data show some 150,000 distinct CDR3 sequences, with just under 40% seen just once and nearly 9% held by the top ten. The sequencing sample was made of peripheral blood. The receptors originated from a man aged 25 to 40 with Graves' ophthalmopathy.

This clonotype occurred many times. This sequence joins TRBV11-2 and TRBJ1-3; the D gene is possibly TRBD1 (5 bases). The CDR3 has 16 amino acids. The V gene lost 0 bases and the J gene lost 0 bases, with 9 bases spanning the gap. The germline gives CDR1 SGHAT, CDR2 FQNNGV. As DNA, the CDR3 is TGTGCCAGCAGCTTAGACGACAGCTTCTCTGGAAACACCATATATTTT. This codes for CASSLDDSFSGNTIYF.

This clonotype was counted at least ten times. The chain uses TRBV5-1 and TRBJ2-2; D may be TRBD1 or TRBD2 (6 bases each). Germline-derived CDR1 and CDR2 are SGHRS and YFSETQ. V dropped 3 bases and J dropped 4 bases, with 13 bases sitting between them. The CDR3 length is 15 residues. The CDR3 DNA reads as TGCGCCAGCAGCTCCGGCAGGGGAGGCACCGGGGAGCTGTTTTTT. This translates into CASSSGRGGTGELFF.

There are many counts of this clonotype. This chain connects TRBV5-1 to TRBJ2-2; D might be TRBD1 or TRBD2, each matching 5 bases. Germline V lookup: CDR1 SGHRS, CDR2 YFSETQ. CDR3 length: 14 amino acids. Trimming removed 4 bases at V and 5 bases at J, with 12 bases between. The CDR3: CASSPVGETGELFF. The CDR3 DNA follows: TGCGCCAGCAGCCCGGTGGGGGAAACCGGGGAGCTGTTTTTT. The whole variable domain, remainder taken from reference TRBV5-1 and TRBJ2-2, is KAGVTQTPRYLIKTRGQQVTLSCSPISGHRSVSWYQQTPGQGLQFLFEYFSETQRNKGNFPGRFSGRQFSNSRSEMNVSTLELGDSALYLCASSPVGETGELFFGEGSRLTVL.

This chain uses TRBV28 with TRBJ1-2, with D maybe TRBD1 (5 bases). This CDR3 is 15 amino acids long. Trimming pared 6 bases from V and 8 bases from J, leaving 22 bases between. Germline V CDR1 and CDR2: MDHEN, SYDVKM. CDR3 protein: CASRLGLRQKNGYTF. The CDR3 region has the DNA TGTGCCAGCAGACTGGGACTGCGCCAAAAGAACGGCTACACCTTC.

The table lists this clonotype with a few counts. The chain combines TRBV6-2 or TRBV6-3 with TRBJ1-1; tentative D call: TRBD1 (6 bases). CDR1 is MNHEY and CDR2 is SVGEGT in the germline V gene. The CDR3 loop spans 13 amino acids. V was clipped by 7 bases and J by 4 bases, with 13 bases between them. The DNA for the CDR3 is TGTGCCAGCACCAGACAGGCCCCCACTGAAGCTTTCTTT. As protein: CASTRQAPTEAFF.

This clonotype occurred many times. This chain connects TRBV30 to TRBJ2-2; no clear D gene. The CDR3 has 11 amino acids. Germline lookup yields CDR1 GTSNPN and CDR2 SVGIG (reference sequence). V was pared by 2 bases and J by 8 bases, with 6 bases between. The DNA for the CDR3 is TGTGCCTGGAGTTACTCAGGGGAGCTGTTTTTT. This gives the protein CAWSYSGELFF.

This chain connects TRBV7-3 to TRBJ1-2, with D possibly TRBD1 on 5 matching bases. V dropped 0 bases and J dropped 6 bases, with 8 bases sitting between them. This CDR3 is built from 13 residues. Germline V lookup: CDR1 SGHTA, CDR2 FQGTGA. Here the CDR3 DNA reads TGTGCCAGCAGCTTAACCAGGGATGATGGCTACACCTTC. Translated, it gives CASSLTRDDGYTF. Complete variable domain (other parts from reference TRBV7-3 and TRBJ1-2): GAGVSQTPSNKVTEKGKYVELRCDPISGHTALYWYRQSLGQGPEFLIYFQGTGAADDSGLPNDRFFAVRPEGSVSTLKIQRTERGDSAVYLCASSLTRDDGYTFGSGTRLTVV.

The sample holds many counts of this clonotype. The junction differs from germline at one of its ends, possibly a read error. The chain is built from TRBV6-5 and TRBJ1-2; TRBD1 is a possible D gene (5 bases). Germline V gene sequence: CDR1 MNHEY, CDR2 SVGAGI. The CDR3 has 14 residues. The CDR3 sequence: CASTRILGEGPDDF. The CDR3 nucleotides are TGTGCCAGCACACGAATCCTAGGGGAAGGACCCGATGACTTC.

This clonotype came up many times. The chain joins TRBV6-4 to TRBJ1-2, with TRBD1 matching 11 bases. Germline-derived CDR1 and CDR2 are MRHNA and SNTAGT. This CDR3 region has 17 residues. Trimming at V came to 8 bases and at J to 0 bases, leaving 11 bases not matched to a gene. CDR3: CASCFGTGGTTNYGYTF. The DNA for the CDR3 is TGTGCCAGCTGCTTCGGGACAGGGGGAACTACTAACTATGGCTACACCTTC.

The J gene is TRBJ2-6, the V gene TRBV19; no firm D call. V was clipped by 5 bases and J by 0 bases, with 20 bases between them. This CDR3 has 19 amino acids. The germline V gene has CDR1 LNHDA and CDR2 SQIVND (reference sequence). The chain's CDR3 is CASSSPGGRPSSGANVLTF. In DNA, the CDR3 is TGTGCCAGTAGTTCTCCCGGCGGACGGCCGAGCTCTGGGGCCAACGTCCTGACTTTC. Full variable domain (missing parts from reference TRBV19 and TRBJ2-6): DGGITQSPKYLFRKEGQNVTLSCEQNLNHDAMYWYRQDPGQGLRLIYYSQIVNDFQKGDIAEGYSVSREKKESFPLTVTSAQKNPTAFYLCASSSPGGRPSSGANVLTFGAGSRLTVL.

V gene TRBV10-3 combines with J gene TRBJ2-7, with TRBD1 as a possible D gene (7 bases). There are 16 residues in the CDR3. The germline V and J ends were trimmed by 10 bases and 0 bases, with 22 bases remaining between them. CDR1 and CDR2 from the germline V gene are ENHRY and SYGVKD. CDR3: CATSSPGGRSSYEQYF. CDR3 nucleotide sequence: TGTGCCACCTCAAGCCCAGGGGGGCGAAGCTCCTACGAGCAGTACTTC.

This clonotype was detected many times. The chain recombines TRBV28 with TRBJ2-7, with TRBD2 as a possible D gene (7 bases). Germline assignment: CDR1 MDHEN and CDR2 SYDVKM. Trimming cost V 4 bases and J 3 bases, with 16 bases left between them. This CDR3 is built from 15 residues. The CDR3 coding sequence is TGTGCCAGCAGTTCAACCGGGGGGCCCAACTACGAGCAGTACTTC. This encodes CASSSTGGPNYEQYF. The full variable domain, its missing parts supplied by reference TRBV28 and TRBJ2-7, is DVKVTQSSRYLVKRTGEKVFLECVQDMDHENMFWYRQDPGLGLRLIYFSYDVKMKEKGDIPEGYSVSREKKERFSLILESASTNQTSMYLCASSSTGGPNYEQYFGPGTRLTVT.

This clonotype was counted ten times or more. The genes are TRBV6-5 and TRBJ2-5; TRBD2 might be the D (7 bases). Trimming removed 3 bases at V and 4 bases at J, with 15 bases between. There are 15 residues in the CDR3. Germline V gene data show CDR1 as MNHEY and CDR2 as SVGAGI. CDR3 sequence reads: CASSYSGGAGETQYF. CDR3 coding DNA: TGTGCCAGCAGTTATTCGGGGGGCGCGGGAGAGACCCAGTACTTC.

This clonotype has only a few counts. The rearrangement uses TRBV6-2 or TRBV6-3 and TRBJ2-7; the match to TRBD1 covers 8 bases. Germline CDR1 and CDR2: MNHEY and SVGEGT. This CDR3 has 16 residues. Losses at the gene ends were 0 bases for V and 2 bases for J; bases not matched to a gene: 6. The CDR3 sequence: CASSYSRQGMTYEQYF. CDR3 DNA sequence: TGTGCCAGCAGTTACTCCAGACAGGGGATGACCTACGAGCAGTACTTC.

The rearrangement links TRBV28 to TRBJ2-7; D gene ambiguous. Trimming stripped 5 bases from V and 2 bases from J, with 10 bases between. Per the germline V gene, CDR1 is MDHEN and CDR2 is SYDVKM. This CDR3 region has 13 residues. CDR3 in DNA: TGTGCCAGCAGTCGCATGGGGACCTACGAGCAGTACTTC. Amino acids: CASSRMGTYEQYF.